The sequence of this TCR beta chain was determined in a study of graft-versus-host responses after intestinal transplantation. Assay used: immunoSEQ multiplex PCR; TCRdb lists only in-frame clones, some missing. Altogether about 21,000 clones are present, about a third being singletons, with the ten largest covering about 9%. This CDR3 is built from 16 residues. V lost 4 bases, J lost 6 bases, and 16 bases stayed unmatched. CDR1 is SGDLS and CDR2 is YYNGEE in the germline V gene. With 200,000 irradiated, violet-dye-labeled stimulator cells, 200,000 CFSE-labeled responder cells were plated. The reaction was completed, and proliferating CFSE-low CD3+CD4+ and CD3+CD8+ responders were then sorted. Remarks on this clone: Within the sample, other DNA sequences also encode this same CDR3.

Points from the study as a whole: Individuals carrying graft-donor T cell macrochimerism showed high graft-versus-host to host-versus-graft clonal ratios in allografts. There was an association between peak levels of circulating GvH clones and early post-transplant HvG declines. GvH clones surfaced in recipient marrow, some emerging earlier in ileum or blood.

This chain links TRBV9 with TRBJ2-7; TRBD1 matches at 7 bases. The sample was alloreactive CD8+ T cells from a mixed lymphocyte reaction culture, taken before intestinal transplant. Described subset: CFSE-low proliferating T cells sorted from approximately six-day pre-transplant mixed lymphocyte reaction (GvH or HvG direction). The clonotype comes from a human patient who received an intestinal transplant. The CDR3 coding sequence is TGTGCCAGCAGCTCGAACGCCGGGACAGCTGGAACCGAGCAGTACTTC. This gives the protein CASSSNAGTAGTEQYF. Variable domain in full (rest from reference TRBV9 and TRBJ2-7): DSGVTQTPKHLITATGQRVTLRCSPRSGDLSVYWYQQSLDQGLQFLIQYYNGEERAKGNILERFSAQQFPDLHSELNLSSLELGDSALYFCASSSNAGTAGTEQYFGPGTRLTVT.